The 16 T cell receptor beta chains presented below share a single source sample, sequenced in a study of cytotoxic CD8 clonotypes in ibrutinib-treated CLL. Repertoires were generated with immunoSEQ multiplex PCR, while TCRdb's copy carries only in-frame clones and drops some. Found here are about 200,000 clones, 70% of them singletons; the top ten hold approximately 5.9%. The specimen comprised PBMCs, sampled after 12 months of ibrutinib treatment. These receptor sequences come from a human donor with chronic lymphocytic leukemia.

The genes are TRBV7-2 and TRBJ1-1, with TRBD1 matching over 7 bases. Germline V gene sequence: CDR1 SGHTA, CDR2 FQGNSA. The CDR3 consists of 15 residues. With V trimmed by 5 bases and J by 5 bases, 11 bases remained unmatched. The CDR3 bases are TGTGCCAGCAGCCCTAGGAGACAGGGTTCGACTGAAGCTTTCTTT. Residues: CASSPRRQGSTEAFF.

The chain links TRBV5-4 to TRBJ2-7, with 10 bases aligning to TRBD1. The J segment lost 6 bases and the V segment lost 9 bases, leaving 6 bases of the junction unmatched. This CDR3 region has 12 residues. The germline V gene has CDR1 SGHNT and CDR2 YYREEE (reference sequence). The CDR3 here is CATRDRGGEQYF. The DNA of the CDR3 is TGTGCCACCAGGGACAGGGGAGGCGAGCAGTACTTC.

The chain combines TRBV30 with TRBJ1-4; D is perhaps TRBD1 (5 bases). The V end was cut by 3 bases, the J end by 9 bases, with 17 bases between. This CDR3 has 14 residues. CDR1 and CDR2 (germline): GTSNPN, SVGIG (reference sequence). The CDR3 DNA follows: TGTGCCTGGAGAATCGTGGCAGGGCGTCAAAAACTGTTTTTT. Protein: CAWRIVAGRQKLFF. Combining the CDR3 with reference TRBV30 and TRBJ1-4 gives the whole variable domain SQTIHQWPATLVQPVGSPLSLECTVEGTSNPNLYWYRQAAGRGLQLLFYSVGIGQISSEVPQNLSASRPQDRQFILSSKKLLLSDSGFYLCAWRIVAGRQKLFFGSGTQLSVL.

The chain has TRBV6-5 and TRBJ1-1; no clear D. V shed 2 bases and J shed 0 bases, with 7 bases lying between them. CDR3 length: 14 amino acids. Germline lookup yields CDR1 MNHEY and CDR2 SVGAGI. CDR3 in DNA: TGTGCCAGCAGTTACACAGTCATGAACACTGAAGCTTTCTTT. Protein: CASSYTVMNTEAFF.

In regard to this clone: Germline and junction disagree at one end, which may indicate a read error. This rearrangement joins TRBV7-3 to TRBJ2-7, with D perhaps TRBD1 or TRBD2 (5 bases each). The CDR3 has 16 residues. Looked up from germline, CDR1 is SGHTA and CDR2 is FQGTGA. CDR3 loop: CASSLTSVGARYEQYF. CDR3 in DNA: TGTGCCAGCAGCCTAACCTCAGTCGGGGCTCGGTACGAGCAGTACTTC.

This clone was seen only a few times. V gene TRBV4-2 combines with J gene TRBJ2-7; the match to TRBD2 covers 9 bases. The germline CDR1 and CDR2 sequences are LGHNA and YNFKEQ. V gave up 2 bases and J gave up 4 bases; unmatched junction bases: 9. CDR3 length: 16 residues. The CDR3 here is CASSQNSGSPNYEQYF. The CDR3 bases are TGTGCCAGCAGCCAAAATAGCGGGAGTCCCAATTACGAGCAGTACTTC.

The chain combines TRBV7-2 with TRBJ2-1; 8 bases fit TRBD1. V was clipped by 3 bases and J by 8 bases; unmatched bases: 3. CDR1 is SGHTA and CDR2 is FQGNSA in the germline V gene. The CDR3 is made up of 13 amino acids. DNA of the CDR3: TGTGCCAGCAGCTTGCAGGGGGCCCATGAGCAGTTCTTC. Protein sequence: CASSLQGAHEQFF. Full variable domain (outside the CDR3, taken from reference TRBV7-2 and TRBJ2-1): GAGVSQSPSNKVTEKGKDVELRCDPISGHTALYWYRQSLGQGLEFLIYFQGNSAPDKSGLPSDRFSAERTGGSVSTLTIQRTQQEDSAVYLCASSLQGAHEQFFGPGTRLTVL.

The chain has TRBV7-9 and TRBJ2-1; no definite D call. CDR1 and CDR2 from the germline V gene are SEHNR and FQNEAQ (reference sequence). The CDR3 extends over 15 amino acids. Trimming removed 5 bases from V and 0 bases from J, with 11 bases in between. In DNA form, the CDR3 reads TGTGCCAGCAGCCCCCCCCCGGACTCCTACAATGAGCAGTTCTTC. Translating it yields CASSPPPDSYNEQFF.

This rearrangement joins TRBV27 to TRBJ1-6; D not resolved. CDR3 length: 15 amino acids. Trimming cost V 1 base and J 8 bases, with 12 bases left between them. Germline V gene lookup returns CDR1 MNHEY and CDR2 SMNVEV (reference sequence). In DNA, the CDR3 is TGTGCCAGCAGTTTATACGGACCTCGTTATTCACCCCTCCACTTT. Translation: CASSLYGPRYSPLHF.

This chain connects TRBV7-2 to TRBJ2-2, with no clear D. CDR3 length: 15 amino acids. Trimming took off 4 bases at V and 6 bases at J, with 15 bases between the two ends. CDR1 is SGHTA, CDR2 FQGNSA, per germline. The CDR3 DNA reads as TGTGCCAGCAGCTCAAGTCCCCAAACGGCCGGGGAGCTGTTTTTT. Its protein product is CASSSSPQTAGELFF. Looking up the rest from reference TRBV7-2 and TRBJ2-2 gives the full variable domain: GAGVSQSPSNKVTEKGKDVELRCDPISGHTALYWYRQSLGQGLEFLIYFQGNSAPDKSGLPSDRFSAERTGGSVSTLTIQRTQQEDSAVYLCASSSSPQTAGELFFGEGSRLTVL.

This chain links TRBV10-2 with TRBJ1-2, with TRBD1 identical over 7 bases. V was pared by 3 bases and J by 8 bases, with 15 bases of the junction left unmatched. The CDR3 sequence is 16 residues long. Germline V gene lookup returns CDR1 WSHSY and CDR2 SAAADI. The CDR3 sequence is CASSDRDSIVYQGYTF. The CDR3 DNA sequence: TGCGCCAGCAGTGATAGGGACAGTATCGTGTATCAGGGCTACACCTTC.

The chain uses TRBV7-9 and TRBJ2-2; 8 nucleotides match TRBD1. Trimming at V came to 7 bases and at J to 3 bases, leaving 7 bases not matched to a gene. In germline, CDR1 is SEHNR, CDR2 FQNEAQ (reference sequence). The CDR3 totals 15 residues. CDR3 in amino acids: CASTLTGVDTGELFF. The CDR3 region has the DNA TGTGCCAGCACCCTGACAGGGGTGGACACCGGGGAGCTGTTTTTT.

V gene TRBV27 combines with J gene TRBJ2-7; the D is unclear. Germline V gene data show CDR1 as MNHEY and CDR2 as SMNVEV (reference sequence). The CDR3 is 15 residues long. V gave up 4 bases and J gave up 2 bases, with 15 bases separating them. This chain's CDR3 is CASSYRTPGAYEQYF. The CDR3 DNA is TGTGCCAGCAGTTACCGGACCCCTGGGGCCTACGAGCAGTACTTC.

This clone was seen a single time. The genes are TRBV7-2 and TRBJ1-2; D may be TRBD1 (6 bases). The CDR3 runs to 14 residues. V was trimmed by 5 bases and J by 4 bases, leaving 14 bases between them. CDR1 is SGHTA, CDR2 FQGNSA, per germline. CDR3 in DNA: TGTGCCAGCAGCGTCCGACAGGAAGGCTATGGCTACACCTTC. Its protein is CASSVRQEGYGYTF.

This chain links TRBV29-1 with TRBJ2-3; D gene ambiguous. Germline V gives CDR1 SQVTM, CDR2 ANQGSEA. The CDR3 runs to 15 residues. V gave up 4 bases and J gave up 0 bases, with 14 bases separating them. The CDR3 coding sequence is TGCAGCGTTGCGGGTGGATCATTTAGCACAGATACGCAGTATTTT. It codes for CSVAGGSFSTDTQYF.

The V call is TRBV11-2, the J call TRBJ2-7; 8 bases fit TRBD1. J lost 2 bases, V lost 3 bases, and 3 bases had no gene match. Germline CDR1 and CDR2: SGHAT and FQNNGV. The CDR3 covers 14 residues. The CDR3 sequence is CASSFAGGPYEQYF. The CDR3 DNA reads TGTGCCAGCAGCTTCGCAGGGGGCCCCTACGAGCAGTACTTC. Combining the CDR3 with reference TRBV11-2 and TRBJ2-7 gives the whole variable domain EAGVAQSPRYKIIEKRQSVAFWCNPISGHATLYWYQQILGQGPKLLIQFQNNGVVDDSQLPKDRFSAERLKGVDSTLKIQPAKLEDSAVYLCASSFAGGPYEQYFGPGTRLTVT.